This TCR beta chain was obtained from a study of T cell repertoires in cytomegalovirus infection. Study-level points and caveats: There were carriers of CMV plus the relevant HLA, and cumulative public TCR beta family frequency identified them.

This CDR3 has 18 residues. In germline, CDR1 is KGHSH, CDR2 LQKENI. V lost 5 bases and J lost 4; bases outside the gene matches: 14. This clonotype occurred a few times. Its cognate antigen is unknown. TCRdb processed the reads anew with MiXCR; each CDR3 protein has one entry. Here the sample spans about 310,000 distinct CDR3 sequences, approximately 25% being singletons. V and J are TRBV18 and TRBJ2-7; 13 bases are shared with TRBD2. The specimen comprised cultured PBMCs, sampled from culture after CMV antigen stimulation. The receptor comes from a human donor in good health (CMV status not recorded). Some clones in this sample may be carry-over from other donors' samples. CDR3 DNA sequence: TGTGCCAGCTCAGCTGGACTAGCGGGAGATCTATTATTGTACGAGCAGTACGTC. Protein: CASSAGLAGDLLLYEQYV.